The 30 T cell receptor beta chains given below trace back to one sample, sequenced in a study of CD8+CD57+ T cells in acquired aplastic anemia. Patients who underwent sequencing had shown CD8+CD57+ cell expansion by flow cytometry. For CDR3 and TCR beta VDJ profiling, genomic DNA was the template used. From the reads, TCRdb called clonotypes with MiXCR, one entry per CDR3 protein. The profile covers 150,000 to 200,000 distinct CDR3 sequences, with around 47% appearing a single time and around 3.2% taken by the ten largest. Material for sequencing was sorted CD4+, CD8+, or CD8+CD57+ T cells (not recorded which) from PBMCs. The receptors were gathered from a human donor with aplastic anemia.

As concerns this clonotype: The junction departs from the called germline gene at one end, perhaps through a read error. The chain joins TRBV24-1 to TRBJ1-2; D is uncertain. The CDR3 has 12 amino acids. Germline-derived CDR1 and CDR2 are KGHDR and SFDVKD. The CDR3 loop is CAASGIGNGYTF. CDR3 sequence (DNA): TGTGCCGCCAGTGGGATAGGGAACGGCTACACCTTC.

This clonotype was counted many times. This chain uses TRBV7-9 with TRBJ2-1; 14 positions agree with TRBD2. The CDR3 consists of 15 residues. Per germline, CDR1 SEHNR and CDR2 FQNEAQ (reference sequence). Germline trimming cut 3 bases from V and 10 bases from J; bases unmatched to any gene: 5. CDR3 DNA: TGTGCCAGCAGCTTTGGACTAGCGGGAGGCAAAGAGCAGTTCTTC. Protein sequence: CASSFGLAGGKEQFF.

CDR3 sequence (DNA): TGTGCCAGCAGCTTAGAGGGGACAGGGGGTTCACCCCTCCACTTT. Translating gives CASSLEGTGGSPLHF. The chain carries TRBV11-2 and TRBJ1-6; 11 nucleotides align to TRBD1. The CDR3 contains 15 residues. CDR1 is SGHAT and CDR2 is FQNNGV in the germline V gene. With V trimmed by 0 bases and J by 9 bases, 1 base remained unmatched.

This clonotype was observed a few times. The rearrangement uses TRBV20-1 and TRBJ2-3, with a tentative D call TRBD1 (5 bases). Germline V gene lookup returns CDR1 DFQATT and CDR2 SNEGSKA (reference sequence). The CDR3 is made up of 15 amino acids. V shed 0 bases and J shed 1 base, with 11 bases lying between them. CDR3 loop: CSARDPQGRTDTQYF. The DNA for the CDR3 is TGCAGTGCTAGAGATCCCCAGGGTCGCACAGATACGCAGTATTTT.

The chain links TRBV3-1 to TRBJ1-1; D gene unclear. The germline V gene encodes CDR1 LGHDT and CDR2 YNNKEL (reference sequence). This CDR3 is 14 amino acids long. The V gene lost 4 bases and the J gene lost 4 bases, with 13 bases spanning the gap. The CDR3 spells CASSLGLRSTEAFF. The CDR3 region has the DNA TGTGCCAGCAGCCTCGGACTGCGGAGCACTGAAGCTTTCTTT.

This clonotype has ten or more counts. Mismatch with germline at one junction end may stem from a read error. This chain connects TRBV6-5 to TRBJ1-6; no clear D gene. The CDR3 has 14 amino acids. CDR1 is MNHEY and CDR2 is SVGAGI in the germline V gene. The CDR3 sequence: CASRYSQYNSPLHF. CDR3 DNA sequence: TGTGCCAGCAGGTACTCCCAGTATAATTCACCCCTCCACTTT.

The chain employs TRBV9 and TRBJ1-1; 8 bases agree with TRBD1. The CDR3 is 14 residues long. V gave up 5 bases and J gave up 5 bases; unmatched junction bases: 8. The V gene's germline CDR1 is SGDLS and CDR2 YYNGEE. CDR3 residues: CASRSGQGRTEAFF. For the CDR3, the DNA is TGTGCCAGCAGGAGCGGACAGGGAAGAACTGAAGCTTTCTTT.

This chain links TRBV29-1 with TRBJ2-3; D gene ambiguous. The CDR3 runs to 12 residues. Per germline, CDR1 SQVTM and CDR2 ANQGSEA. The V end was cut by 3 bases, the J end by 3 bases, with 7 bases between. The CDR3 sequence: CSVDDGTDTQYF. Here the CDR3 DNA reads TGCAGCGTTGACGACGGGACAGATACGCAGTATTTT.

This chain uses TRBV7-9 with TRBJ2-7, with D unresolved. The CDR3 loop spans 12 amino acids. V gave up 3 bases and J gave up 3 bases, with 6 bases separating them. Germline loops: CDR1 SEHNR, CDR2 FQNEAQ (reference sequence). The CDR3 sequence: CASSLPGYEQYF. The CDR3 DNA is TGTGCCAGCAGCTTGCCAGGCTACGAGCAGTACTTC. Full variable domain (rest looked up from reference TRBV7-9 and TRBJ2-7): DTGVSQNPRHKITKRGQNVTFRCDPISEHNRLYWYRQTLGQGPEFLTYFQNEAQLEKSRLLSDRFSAERPKGSFSTLEIQRTEQGDSAMYLCASSLPGYEQYFGPGTRLTVT.

V usage is TRBV24-1 and J usage is TRBJ2-7; 8 bases are a match to TRBD1. Germline lookup yields CDR1 KGHDR and CDR2 SFDVKD. V was pared by 3 bases and J by 3 bases, with 12 bases of the junction left unmatched. The CDR3 covers 17 residues. Here the CDR3 reads CATSDRPPGGPDYEQYF. In nucleotides, the CDR3 is TGTGCCACCAGTGATCGTCCTCCAGGGGGCCCCGACTACGAGCAGTACTTC.

The chain couples TRBV2 to TRBJ1-1, with a possible D match to TRBD1 (6 bases). The ends were cut back, 4 bases at V and 9 bases at J, with 18 bases in the middle. In germline, CDR1 is SNHLY, CDR2 FYNNEI. The CDR3 contains 14 residues. The CDR3 DNA sequence: TGTGCCAGCAGTGCCATACAGGGAGGAGGTAAAGCTTTCTTT. As protein: CASSAIQGGGKAFF.

V usage is TRBV19 and J usage is TRBJ1-1, with a tentative D call TRBD1 (5 bases). From germline, CDR1 is LNHDA and CDR2 SQIVND (reference sequence). The CDR3 is 15 amino acids. The V end lost 8 bases, the J end lost 1 base, and 17 bases lay between the germline ends. In DNA, the CDR3 is TGTGCCAGTGAATTTTTCGGGGGATCGAACACTGAAGCTTTCTTT. Translated: CASEFFGGSNTEAFF.

This chain uses TRBV10-3 with TRBJ2-7; 10 bases line up with TRBD1. J gave up 5 bases and V 4 bases, and 5 bases lay outside the gene matches. Germline-derived CDR1 and CDR2 are ENHRY and SYGVKD. There are 14 residues in the CDR3. CDR3 bases: TGTGCCATCAGTGGGCGGGACAGGGGCCACGAGCAGTACTTC. Its translation is CAISGRDRGHEQYF.

This clonotype was detected only a few times. The chain links TRBV7-6 to TRBJ2-5; TRBD1 or TRBD2 may be the D gene (5 bases each). Trimming took off 5 bases at V and 4 bases at J, with 11 bases between the two ends. The germline gives CDR1 SGHVS, CDR2 FNYEAQ. The CDR3 is 13 amino acids. The DNA of the CDR3 is TGTGCCAGCAGCCGAGGTGGGGGAGAGACCCAGTACTTC. Protein sequence: CASSRGGGETQYF. Full variable domain (missing parts from reference TRBV7-6 and TRBJ2-5): GAGVSQSPRYKVTKRGQDVALRCDPISGHVSLYWYRQALGQGPEFLTYFNYEAQQDKSGLPNDRFSAERPEGSISTLTIQRTEQRDSAMYRCASSRGGGETQYFGPGTRLLVL.

This clonotype was seen a single time. The chain is built from TRBV7-6 and TRBJ1-6; 10 nucleotides match TRBD1. The CDR3 sequence is 17 residues long. Losses at the gene ends were 5 bases for V and 8 bases for J; bases not matched to a gene: 12. Per germline, CDR1 SGHVS and CDR2 FNYEAQ. CDR3 protein: CASSRLGTGVVDSPLHF. The CDR3, as DNA: TGTGCCAGCAGCCGCCTAGGGACAGGGGTCGTGGATTCACCCCTCCACTTT. Filled out from reference TRBV7-6 and TRBJ1-6, the complete variable domain reads GAGVSQSPRYKVTKRGQDVALRCDPISGHVSLYWYRQALGQGPEFLTYFNYEAQQDKSGLPNDRFSAERPEGSISTLTIQRTEQRDSAMYRCASSRLGTGVVDSPLHFGNGTRLTVT.

Ten or more counts support this clonotype. The chain carries TRBV20-1 and TRBJ2-7; unclear D gene. Germline CDR1 reads DFQATT; CDR2 reads SNEGSKA (reference sequence). The CDR3 totals 11 residues. Between the trimmed V and J ends, which lost 0 bases and 4 bases, there was a span of 4 bases. The CDR3 coding sequence is TGCAGTGCTAGAGATGATTACGAGCAGTACGTC. Protein product: CSARDDYEQYV.

The chain carries TRBV4-1 and TRBJ2-7, with 11 bases aligning to TRBD1. Germline V gene lookup returns CDR1 MGHRA and CDR2 YSYEKL. V was pared by 0 bases and J by 5 bases, with 3 bases of the junction left unmatched. The CDR3 covers 15 residues. The CDR3 region has the DNA TGCGCCAGCAGCCAAGAGGACAGGGGGCACGACGAGCAGTACTTC. The encoded protein is CASSQEDRGHDEQYF.

The CDR3 region has the DNA TGTGCCATCAGTGATCAGTGGGAGACAGATACGCAGTATTTT. This sequence encodes CAISDQWETDTQYF. This chain uses TRBV10-3 with TRBJ2-3; D perhaps matches TRBD2 (5 bases). Germline CDR1 and CDR2: ENHRY and SYGVKD. Trimming removed 3 bases at V and 3 bases at J, with 10 bases between. This CDR3 region has 14 residues.

The rearrangement uses TRBV5-4 and TRBJ2-2; 8 bases line up with TRBD2. Germline-derived CDR1 and CDR2 are SGHNT and YYREEE (reference sequence). This CDR3 contains 15 residues. The V segment lost 0 bases and the J segment 7 bases; nucleotides outside the gene matches: 5. The CDR3 nucleotides read TGTGCCAGCAGCTTGGGCGGGGGGTACAGCGGGGAGCTGTTTTTT. It translates to CASSLGGGYSGELFF.

The chain combines TRBV2 with TRBJ1-2; TRBD1 is a possible D gene (6 bases). Germline lookup yields CDR1 SNHLY and CDR2 FYNNEI. The ends were cut back, 3 bases at V and 4 bases at J, with 15 bases in the middle. This CDR3 contains 15 residues. The DNA for the CDR3 is TGTGCCAGCAGTGACCGGGAGACAGGTGCCTATGGCTACACCTTC. It is translated as CASSDRETGAYGYTF.

This clonotype was recorded at least ten times. This chain connects TRBV7-9 to TRBJ2-2; TRBD1 might be the D (8 bases). Germline CDR1 SEHNR, CDR2 FQNEAQ (reference sequence). This CDR3 is 16 amino acids long. V lost 6 bases to trimming and J lost 6 bases, with 20 bases between them. CDR3 sequence: CASRPDRGGLPGELFF. CDR3 coding DNA: TGTGCCAGCAGACCCGACAGGGGAGGGTTGCCCGGGGAGCTGTTTTTT.

The table lists this clonotype with many counts. This chain connects TRBV6-1 to TRBJ1-3; no firm D call. V was cut by 5 bases and J by 3 bases, with 5 bases left in between. The germline CDR1 and CDR2 sequences are MNHNS and SASEGT. This CDR3 is 12 amino acids long. CDR3 in DNA: TGTGCCAGCAGTCCTGGTGGAAACACCATATATTTT. This codes for CASSPGGNTIYF.

This clonotype was seen repeatedly, ten times or more. This chain connects TRBV7-2 to TRBJ2-7; no reliable D call. CDR1 and CDR2 from the germline V gene are SGHTA and FQGNSA. V was clipped by 5 bases and J by 2 bases, with 13 bases between them. The CDR3 consists of 14 residues. The CDR3 reads CASSPNIGPYEQYF. Here the CDR3 DNA reads TGTGCCAGCAGCCCGAACATAGGACCCTACGAGCAGTACTTC. Complete variable domain (other parts from reference TRBV7-2 and TRBJ2-7): GAGVSQSPSNKVTEKGKDVELRCDPISGHTALYWYRQSLGQGLEFLIYFQGNSAPDKSGLPSDRFSAERTGGSVSTLTIQRTQQEDSAVYLCASSPNIGPYEQYFGPGTRLTVT.

Comment on this clonotype: This may be a read error, as it is one base from a much larger clone. The chain is built from TRBV9 and TRBJ2-1, with 9 bases aligning to TRBD1. The CDR3 length is 15 residues. Germline V lookup: CDR1 SGDLS, CDR2 YYNGEE. V lost 1 base, J lost 9 bases, and 8 bases stayed unmatched. In DNA, the CDR3 is TGTGCCAGCAGCGTAAGGACAGGGGTCCCTCGTGAGCAGTTCTTC. Its translation: CASSVRTGVPREQFF. Variable domain in full (rest from reference TRBV9 and TRBJ2-1): DSGVTQTPKHLITATGQRVTLRCSPRSGDLSVYWYQQSLDQGLQFLIQYYNGEERAKGNILERFSAQQFPDLHSELNLSSLELGDSALYFCASSVRTGVPREQFFGPGTRLTVL.

This clonotype was counted between two and nine times. V usage is TRBV27 and J usage is TRBJ2-1; 10 bases agree with TRBD2. The V segment lost 8 bases and the J segment 4 bases; nucleotides outside the gene matches: 5. CDR1 is MNHEY, CDR2 SMNVEV, per germline (reference sequence). The CDR3 is 14 amino acids. The chain's CDR3 is CASLRTSGYNEQFF. The CDR3 DNA reads as TGTGCCAGCCTTCGGACTAGCGGTTACAATGAGCAGTTCTTC.

The chain combines TRBV24-1 with TRBJ1-2; TRBD1 agrees at 11 bases. In germline, CDR1 is KGHDR, CDR2 SFDVKD. J was trimmed by 5 bases and V by 10 bases; bases with no gene match: 5. This CDR3 region has 13 residues. The chain's CDR3 is CATPGQGVYGYTF. As DNA, the CDR3 is TGTGCCACTCCGGGACAGGGGGTTTATGGCTACACCTTC.

As regards this clonotype: This clone may be a read error of a much larger clone one base away. This chain connects TRBV6-5 to TRBJ1-1; no firm D call. This CDR3 has 15 residues. The germline V and J ends were trimmed by 3 bases and 1 base, with 12 bases remaining between them. The germline V gene has CDR1 MNHEY and CDR2 SVGAGI. The DNA for the CDR3 is TGTGCCAGCAGTTATAGTACAATTTGGAACACTGAAGCTTTCTTT. It encodes CASSYSTIWNTEAFF.

In its sample, this clonotype was seen a few times. A junction boundary mismatches the germline segment, possibly from a read error. The gene calls are TRBV5-1 and TRBJ2-3; perhaps D is TRBD1 or TRBD2 (7 bases each). Germline V gene sequence: CDR1 SGHRS, CDR2 YFSETQ. The CDR3 totals 12 residues. The DNA of the CDR3 is TGCGCCAGCAGCAGCGGGACAGTTACGCAGTATTTT. As protein: CASSSGTVTQYF.

This clonotype was picked up a small number of times. The chain recombines TRBV10-3 with TRBJ1-3, with D possibly TRBD1 on 6 matching bases. The CDR3 has 14 residues. Per the germline V gene, CDR1 is ENHRY and CDR2 is SYGVKD. V dropped 4 bases and J dropped 4 bases, with 11 bases sitting between them. The CDR3 DNA sequence: TGTGCCATCAGTGGCCCAGGGGAAGGAAACACCATATATTTT. Translating gives CAISGPGEGNTIYF.

This clonotype was seen a handful of times. The genes are TRBV9 and TRBJ2-7, with 11 bases fitting TRBD2. In germline, CDR1 is SGDLS, CDR2 YYNGEE. The J segment lost 5 bases and the V segment lost 3 bases, leaving 10 bases of the junction unmatched. There are 16 residues in the CDR3. CDR3 sequence: CASSGHPGLAAHEQYF. The CDR3 DNA reads as TGTGCCAGCAGCGGACACCCGGGACTAGCGGCGCACGAGCAGTACTTC.